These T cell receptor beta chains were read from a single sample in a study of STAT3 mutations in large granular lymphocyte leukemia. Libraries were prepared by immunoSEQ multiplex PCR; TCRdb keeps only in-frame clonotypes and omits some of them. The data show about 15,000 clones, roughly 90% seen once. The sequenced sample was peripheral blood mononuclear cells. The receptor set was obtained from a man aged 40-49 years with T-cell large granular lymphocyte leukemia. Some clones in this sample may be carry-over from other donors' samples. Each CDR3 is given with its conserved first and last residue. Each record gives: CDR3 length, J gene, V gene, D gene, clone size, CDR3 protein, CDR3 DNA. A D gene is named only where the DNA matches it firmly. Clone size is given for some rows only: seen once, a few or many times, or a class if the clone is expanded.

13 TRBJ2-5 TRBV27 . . CASSWTVQETQYF TGTGCCAGCAGTTGGACAGTTCAAGAGACCCAGTACTTC
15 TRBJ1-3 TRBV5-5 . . CASTPETGSGNTIYF TGTGCCAGCACCCCTGAAACGGGCTCTGGAAACACCATATATTTT
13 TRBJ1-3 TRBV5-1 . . CASSPLAGNTIYF TGCGCCAGCAGCCCGCTCGCTGGAAACACCATATATTTT
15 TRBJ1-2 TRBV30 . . CAWSVVGGTYYGYTF TGTGCCTGGAGTGTAGTGGGTGGGACCTACTATGGCTACACCTTC
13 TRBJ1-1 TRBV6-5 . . CASSYGVVTEAFF TGTGCCAGCAGTTACGGCGTTGTCACTGAAGCTTTCTTT
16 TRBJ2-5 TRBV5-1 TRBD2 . CASSFLGGGARETQYF TGCGCCAGCAGCTTCCTGGGCGGGGGGGCCCGGGAGACCCAGTACTTC
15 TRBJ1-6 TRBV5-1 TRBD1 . CASSIGQGYNSPLHF TGCGCCAGCAGCATCGGACAGGGCTATAATTCACCCCTCCACTTT
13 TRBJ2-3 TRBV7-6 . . CASSLGGSDTQYF TGTGCCAGCAGCTTAGGGGGGTCAGATACGCAGTATTTT
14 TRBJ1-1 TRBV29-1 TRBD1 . CSVVSGTGWTEAFF TGCAGCGTTGTGTCCGGGACAGGGTGGACTGAAGCTTTCTTT
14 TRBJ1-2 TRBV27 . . CASSPLGAGYGYTF TGTGCCAGCAGTCCTCTGGGGGCGGGCTATGGCTACACCTTC
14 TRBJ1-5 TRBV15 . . CATSKRDSNQPQHF TGTGCCACCAGCAAGCGAGATAGCAATCAGCCCCAGCATTTT
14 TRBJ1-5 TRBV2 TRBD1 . CASRDRGIGQPQHF TGTGCCTCCCGGGACAGGGGAATTGGACAGCCCCAGCATTTT
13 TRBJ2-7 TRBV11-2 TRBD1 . CASSSNRGYEQYF TGTGCCAGCAGCTCAAACAGGGGCTACGAGCAGTACTTC
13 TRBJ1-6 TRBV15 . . CATSREASRPLHF TGTGCCACCAGCAGAGAGGCGAGTAGACCCCTCCACTTT
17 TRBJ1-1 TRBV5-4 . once CASSFGQTPNLNTEAFF TGTGCCAGCAGCTTTGGCCAGACACCAAACTTAAACACTGAAGCTTTCTTT
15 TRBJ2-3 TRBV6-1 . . CASSEWRGGTDTQYF TGTGCCAGCAGTGAATGGCGGGGTGGCACAGATACGCAGTATTTT
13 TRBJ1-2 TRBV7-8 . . CASSFVQNYGYTF TGTGCCAGCAGCTTCGTACAGAACTATGGCTACACCTTC
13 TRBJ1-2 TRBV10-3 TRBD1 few CAIKDRGAYGYTF TGTGCCATCAAGGACAGGGGGGCCTATGGCTACACCTTC
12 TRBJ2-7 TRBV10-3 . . CAITGLPPEQYF TGTGCCATCACCGGGCTACCCCCCGAGCAGTACTTC
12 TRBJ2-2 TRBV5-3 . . CARNNNTGELFF TGTGCCAGAAACAACAACACCGGGGAGCTGTTTTTT
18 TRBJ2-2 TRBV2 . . CASNTFPGGTANTGELFF TGTGCCAGCAACACTTTCCCCGGGGGGACAGCGAACACCGGGGAGCTGTTTTTT
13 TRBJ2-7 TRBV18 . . CASSGRITYEQYF TGTGCCAGCTCAGGACGGATTACCTACGAGCAGTACTTC
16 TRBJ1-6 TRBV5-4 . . CASSSIGQDTGSPLHF TGTGCCAGCAGCTCGATTGGGCAAGACACAGGGTCACCCCTCCACTTT
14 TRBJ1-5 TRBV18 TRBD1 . CASSAQGADQPQHF TGTGCCAGCTCAGCTCAGGGGGCGGATCAGCCCCAGCATTTT
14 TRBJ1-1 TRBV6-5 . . CASSYSTGNTEAFF TGTGCCAGCAGTTACTCCACAGGGAACACTGAAGCTTTCTTT
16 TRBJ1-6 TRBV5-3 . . CARSLPVLAGNSPLHF TGTGCCAGAAGCTTGCCGGTGCTGGCGGGTAATTCACCCCTCCACTTT
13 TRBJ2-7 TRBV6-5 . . CASFEVGRNEQYF TGTGCCAGCTTCGAGGTAGGGCGGAACGAGCAGTACTTC
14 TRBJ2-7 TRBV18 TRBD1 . CASSRGQVTYEQYF TGTGCCAGCTCACGAGGACAGGTTACCTACGAGCAGTACTTC
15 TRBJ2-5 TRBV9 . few CASSGGPSRVETQYF TGTGCCAGCAGCGGGGGGCCGTCTAGGGTCGAGACCCAGTACTTC
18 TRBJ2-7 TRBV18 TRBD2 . CASSPAGLAGGSSYEQYF TGTGCCAGCTCACCAGCGGGACTAGCGGGGGGGTCCTCCTACGAGCAGTACTTC
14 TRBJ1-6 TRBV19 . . CASSLTGAQSPLHF TGTGCCAGTAGTCTCACGGGGGCCCAATCACCCCTCCACTTT
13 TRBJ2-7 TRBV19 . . CASNGWDINEQYF TGTGCCAGTAACGGTTGGGACATTAACGAGCAGTACTTC
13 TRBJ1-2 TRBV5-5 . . CASSLTENYGYTF TGTGCCAGCAGCCTAACAGAGAACTATGGCTACACCTTC
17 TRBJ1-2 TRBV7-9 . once CASSLGAGTRDSAGYTF TGTGCCAGCAGCTTAGGCGCCGGGACAAGGGACTCCGCTGGCTACACCTTC
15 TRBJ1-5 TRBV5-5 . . CASSPGTISNQPQHF TGTGCCAGCAGCCCCGGGACAATTAGCAATCAGCCCCAGCATTTT
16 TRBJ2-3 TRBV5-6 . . CASSPDKTRTPDTQYF TGTGCCAGCAGCCCGGACAAAACAAGAACTCCCGATACGCAGTATTTT
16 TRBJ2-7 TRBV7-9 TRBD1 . CASSTRGQGFSYEQYF TGTGCCAGCAGCACAAGGGGACAGGGGTTTTCCTACGAGCAGTACTTC
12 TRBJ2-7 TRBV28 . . CASRGRVYEQYF TGTGCCAGCAGGGGAAGGGTTTACGAGCAGTACTTC
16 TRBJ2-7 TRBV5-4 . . CASSLDPGQSSYEQYF TGTGCCAGCAGCTTGGATCCGGGCCAAAGCTCCTACGAGCAGTACTTC
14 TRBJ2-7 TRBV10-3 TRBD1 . CATYPGQGTYEQYF TGTGCCACCTATCCGGGACAGGGAACCTACGAGCAGTACTTC
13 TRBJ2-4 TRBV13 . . CASSLRNKNIQYF TGTGCCAGCAGCCTCCGAAACAAAAACATTCAGTACTTC
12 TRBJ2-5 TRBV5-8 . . CASNTDSKTQYF TGTGCCAGCAACACGGACAGTAAGACCCAGTACTTC
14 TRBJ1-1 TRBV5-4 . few CASSVQGMNTEAFF TGTGCCAGCAGCGTACAGGGCATGAACACTGAAGCTTTCTTT
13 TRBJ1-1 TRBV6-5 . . CASNQGGDTEAFF TGTGCCAGCAATCAGGGTGGAGACACTGAAGCTTTCTTT
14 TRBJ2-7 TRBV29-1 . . CSVLALSNSYEQYF TGCAGCGTTTTAGCCTTATCTAACTCCTACGAGCAGTACTTC
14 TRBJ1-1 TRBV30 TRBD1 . CAWVGTGTNTEAFF TGTGCCTGGGTAGGGACAGGGACGAACACTGAAGCTTTCTTT
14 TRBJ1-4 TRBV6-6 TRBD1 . CATHRTGGDEKLFF TGTGCCACCCACCGGACAGGGGGCGATGAAAAACTGTTTTTT
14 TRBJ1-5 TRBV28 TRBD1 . CASRGQGRNQPQHF TGTGCCAGCAGAGGACAGGGTAGGAATCAGCCCCAGCATTTT
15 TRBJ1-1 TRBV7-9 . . CASSLRGRVDTEAFF TGTGCCAGCAGCCTCCGGGGGAGGGTTGACACTGAAGCTTTCTTT
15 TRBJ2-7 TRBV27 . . CASSLRGGHFYEQYF TGTGCCAGCAGTTTACGCGGCGGGCACTTCTACGAGCAGTACTTC
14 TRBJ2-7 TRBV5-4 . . CASSPGRDQYEQYF TGTGCCAGCAGCCCCGGAAGGGATCAGTACGAGCAGTACTTC
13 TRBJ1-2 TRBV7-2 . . CASSSPGRYGYTF TGTGCCAGCAGCTCCCCCGGGCGGTATGGCTACACCTTC
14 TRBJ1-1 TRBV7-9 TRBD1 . CASSPPTGGTEAFF TGTGCCAGCAGCCCTCCGACAGGGGGCACTGAAGCTTTCTTT
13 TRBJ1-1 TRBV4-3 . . CASSQDRGKRPFF TGCGCCAGCAGCCAAGATAGGGGGAAGAGACCTTTCTTT
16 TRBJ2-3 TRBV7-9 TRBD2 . CASSSREAKGTDTQYF TGTGCCAGCAGCTCCCGGGAGGCTAAAGGGACAGATACGCAGTATTTT
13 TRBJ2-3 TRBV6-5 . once CASSQGGGDTQYF TGTGCCAGCTCCCAAGGTGGGGGAGATACGCAGTATTTT
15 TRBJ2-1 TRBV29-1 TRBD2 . CSVEPVLADYNEQFF TGCAGCGTTGAGCCAGTTCTAGCGGACTACAATGAGCAGTTCTTC